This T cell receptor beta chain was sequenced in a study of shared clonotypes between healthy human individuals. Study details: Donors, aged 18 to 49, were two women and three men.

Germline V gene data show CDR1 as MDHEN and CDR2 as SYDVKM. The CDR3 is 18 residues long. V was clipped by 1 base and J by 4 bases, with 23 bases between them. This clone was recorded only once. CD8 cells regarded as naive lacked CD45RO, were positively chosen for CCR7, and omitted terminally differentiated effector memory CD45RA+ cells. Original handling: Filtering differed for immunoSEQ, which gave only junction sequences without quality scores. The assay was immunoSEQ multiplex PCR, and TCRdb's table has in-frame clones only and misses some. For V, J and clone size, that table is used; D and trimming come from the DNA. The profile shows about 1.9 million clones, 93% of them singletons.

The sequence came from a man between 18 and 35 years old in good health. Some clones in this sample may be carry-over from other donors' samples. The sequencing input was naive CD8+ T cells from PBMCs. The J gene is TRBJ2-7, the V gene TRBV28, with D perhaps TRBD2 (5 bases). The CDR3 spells CASSLYRDPSIPPYEQYF. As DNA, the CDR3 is TGTGCCAGCAGTTTATACCGGGATCCTTCAATCCCTCCTTACGAGCAGTACTTC. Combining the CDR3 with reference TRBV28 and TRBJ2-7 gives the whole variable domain DVKVTQSSRYLVKRTGEKVFLECVQDMDHENMFWYRQDPGLGLRLIYFSYDVKMKEKGDIPEGYSVSREKKERFSLILESASTNQTSMYLCASSLYRDPSIPPYEQYFGPGTRLTVT.